This T cell receptor (beta chain) was sequenced in a study of PD-L1 blockade in urothelial cancer (dated by TCRdb to the late 2010s). A note on the overall study: Every patient began therapy in the mid-2010s and was given atezolizumab 1,200 mg intravenously every 3 weeks. About nine tenths of the roughly 29 patients were identified as males with urothelial cancer of bladder origin, and a prior smoking history was reported by 18 of 29 patients. Pretreatment blood TCR-seq was available for around 29 patients, at least one posttreatment blood collection was obtained for around 25 patients, and tumor TCR-seq was available for around 25 patients. Blood samples yielded a median of about 150,000 T cells and around 80,000 unique TCRs, with median clonality roughly 0.084. Somatic, immune and clinical correlates of response to PD-L1 blockade with atezolizumab in urothelial cancer were the focus of an exploratory multi-omic analysis. Blood samples were analyzed at 3 weeks after treatment start (second dose) and at 6 weeks after treatment start. In the same patients, whole exome sequencing and RNA sequencing of pretreatment tumors were performed in addition to TCR sequencing. Progression-free survival longer than 6 months counted as durable clinical benefit, and TCR features were additionally tested against both progression-free and overall survival. Durable clinical benefit was achieved by nine patients and was not achieved by 20 patients. An ECOG performance status of 0 or 1 was recorded for the patients, and 0 to 3 prior chemotherapy regimens had been received by the patients. Pretreatment tumor samples and matched peripheral blood, collected serially before and after atezolizumab treatment, underwent TCR sequencing.

In light of the paper, this sample's time point label describes: peripheral blood 6 weeks after treatment start. The cohort included about 27 patients with locally advanced or metastatic urothelial carcinoma who were treated at Memorial Sloan Kettering on a trial protocol. Peripheral blood mononuclear cells were collected pretreatment and during treatment, with between 1 and 8 total time points obtained per patient. The Qiagen DNeasy Blood extraction kit was used to purify genomic DNA from total PBMCs and tumor samples. PBMCs were collected pretreatment and during treatment and were isolated and stored as previously described. V and J are trimmed by 5 bases and 5 bases, and the gene matches miss 9 bases of the junction. Counted from cysteine to phenylalanine, this CDR3 has 16 amino acids. Solely the CDR3 DNA is kept, with 48 bases framed from the first base. CDR1 and CDR2, looked up from the germline V gene, are SGHDN and FVKESK.

The research as a whole found: Improved progression-free and overall survival was associated with having pretreatment peripheral blood TCR clonality below the median. At 3 weeks after the start of treatment, tumor-associated TCR clones in peripheral blood had expanded more in patients with durable benefit (n ≈ 22, p = 0.022). Because the sample size was small (n of about 27) and many exploratory analyses were performed, the results are intended to be hypothesis-generating.

Note on this clone: Its binding antigen is unknown. Nothing much larger sits one base from this clone, and base qualities are not available.

To estimate absolute template abundance from read counts, synthetic TCR analog templates were spiked into each PCR. The immunoSEQ assay was used to amplify TCRbeta CDR3 regions from genomic DNA with bias-controlled V and J gene primers. Sequencing of rearranged TCRbeta segments was performed at approximately 20X coverage. In the source study's methods: Clustering was used to correct sequencing errors, and CDR3s were annotated against IMGT so that V, D and J genes could be assigned. Downstream analyses used only productive TCRbeta rearrangements, leaving out any out-of-frame or stop-codon sequences. Clonality was computed as one minus Shannon entropy normalized by the log of the number of unique productive sequences. Fisher's exact test with Benjamini-Hochberg correction, at a threshold of adjusted p below 0.01, was used to find clones that differed between time points or between blood and tumor. Sourced from immuneACCESS, this table was stored by TCRdb with only in-frame sequences that have V and J called. A share of the clones is absent; for the studies checked, an unresolved V gene accounts for under half, and the remainder has no known explanation. D and trimming come from the DNA, and the V and J calls and clone size come from that table. This sample has more than 95,000 clones in its table, and 86% of those were observed once. 2.4% of the sample rests with the top ten.

Sequenced material: PBMCs, taken around atezolizumab (anti-PD-L1) treatment. The sequence came from a man aged 45 to 65 with urothelial cancer. The V and J segments used are TRBV14 and TRBJ1-4; the central 9 bases match TRBD1. The nucleotide sequence is given as TGTGCCAGCAGCTTTAAAACCGGGACAGGGAATGAAAAACTGTTTTTT. This codes for CASSFKTGTGNEKLFF.